Listed below are T cell receptor beta chains from one sample, sequenced in a study of T cell responses to AZD1222 COVID-19 vaccine. The table came from immunoSEQ multiplex PCR; TCRdb's copy has only in-frame clones and leaves some out. The table lists 140,000 to 150,000 clones, roughly nine tenths of them singletons. The specimen was peripheral blood, collected on day 0 of AZD1222 vaccination. The receptors derive from an adult in good health. Both conserved end residues are part of each CDR3. Each record gives: V gene, CDR3 length, J gene, CDR3 protein.

>TRBV27|15|TRBJ1-5
CASSPGQVKNQPQHF
>TRBV2|16|TRBJ1-5
CASSEEQGLGNQPQHF
>TRBV5-6|12|TRBJ2-1
CASSLNDNEQFF
>TRBV4-1|19|TRBJ1-5
CASSQDSGGRTPSNQPQHF
>TRBV28|12|TRBJ1-4
CASRAGNEKLFF
>TRBV4-1|16|TRBJ2-1
CASSQPGLAAGNEQFF
>TRBV7-9|15|TRBJ1-6
CASSSPGTANSPLHF
>TRBV10-3|15|TRBJ1-2
CAISDHSTGGTGYTF
>TRBV18|15|TRBJ1-1
CASSPEGASDTEAFF
>TRBV13|14|TRBJ2-7
CASSLNVDSYEQYF
>TRBV6-5|16|TRBJ1-6
CASSYDWGRDNSPLHF
>TRBV7-9|14|TRBJ1-2
CASSVVRGQAGYTF
>TRBV7-2|18|TRBJ2-7
CASSLVVGAEGVSYEQYF
>TRBV4-1|15|TRBJ1-6
CASSYDPFNNSPLHF
>TRBV3-1/TRBV3-2|12|TRBJ1-1
CASSPSGTEAFF
>TRBV7-9|15|TRBJ2-7
CASSQLSGKPYEQYF
>TRBV5-6|16|TRBJ2-4
CASSLVGPGSKNIQYF
>TRBV3-1/TRBV3-2|17|TRBJ2-5
CASSLNGVAGRGETQYF
>TRBV24-1|13|TRBJ2-5
CATSEPREETQYF
>TRBV18|14|TRBJ1-1
CASSPDRADTEAFF
>TRBV5-8|13|TRBJ1-6
CASSFRGDSPLHF
>TRBV4-1|15|TRBJ1-2
CASSPQGGTTYGYTF
>TRBV5-1|13|TRBJ1-1
CASSLGSVPGAFF
>TRBV28|14|TRBJ1-6
CASTPLTYNSPLHF
>TRBV27|15|TRBJ2-3
CASSITRASTDTQYF
>TRBV21-1|10|TRBJ1-5
CASSKKGGHF
>TRBV4-2|16|TRBJ1-1
CASSQDWGGGNTEAFF
>TRBV7-9|18|TRBJ2-7
CASSFGTSGGSLSYEQYF
>TRBV28|16|TRBJ2-2
CASTPGRGRGTGELFF
>TRBV7-2|14|TRBJ1-1
CASSLALGVTEAFF
>TRBV7-9|13|TRBJ2-7
CASSRVPFYEQYF
>TRBV7-9|14|TRBJ1-1
CASTFGQTVTEAFF
>TRBV5-1|17|TRBJ2-2
CASSVHRVGSGSGELFF
>TRBV3-1/TRBV3-2|13|TRBJ2-2
CASSNRGTGELFF
>TRBV9|17|TRBJ1-6
CASSVGQGFNAKSPLHF
>TRBV5-1|15|TRBJ1-2
CASSYSGTGVYGYTF
>TRBV10-3|20|TRBJ2-6
CAISGSPPTERRPGANVLTF
>TRBV6-5|13|TRBJ1-4
CASSYDKGEKLFF
>TRBV27|14|TRBJ1-1
CASSFRQGAMVAFF